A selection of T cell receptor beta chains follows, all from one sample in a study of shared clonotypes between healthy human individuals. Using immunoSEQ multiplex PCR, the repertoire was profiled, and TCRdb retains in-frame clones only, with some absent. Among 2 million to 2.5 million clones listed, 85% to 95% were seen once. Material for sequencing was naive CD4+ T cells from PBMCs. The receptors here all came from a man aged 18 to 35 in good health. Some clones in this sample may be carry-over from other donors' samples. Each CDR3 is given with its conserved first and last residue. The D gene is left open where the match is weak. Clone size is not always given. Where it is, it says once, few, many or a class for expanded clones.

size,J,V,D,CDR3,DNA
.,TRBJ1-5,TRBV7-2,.,CASSHSKDQPQHF,TGTGCCAGCAGCCATAGTAAGGATCAGCCCCAGCATTTT
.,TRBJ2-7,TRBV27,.,CASSITRSAYEQYF,TGTGCCAGCAGTATAACTCGGTCTGCTTACGAGCAGTACTTC
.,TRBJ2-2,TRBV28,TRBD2,CASSLERGYTGELFF,TGTGCCAGCAGTTTGGAGCGGGGATACACCGGGGAGCTGTTTTTT
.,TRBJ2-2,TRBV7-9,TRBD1,CASSLARQGDTGELFF,TGTGCCAGCAGCTTAGCGCGGCAGGGGGACACCGGGGAGCTGTTTTTT
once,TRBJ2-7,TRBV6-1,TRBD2,CASRALADTYEQYF,TGTGCCAGCAGAGCACTAGCGGACACCTACGAGCAGTACTTC
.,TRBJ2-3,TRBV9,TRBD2,CASSAVGLAGLSSRADTQYF,TGTGCCAGCAGCGCGGTGGGACTAGCGGGACTATCATCTAGAGCAGATACGCAGTATTTT
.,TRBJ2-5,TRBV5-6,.,CASSLSAELGPQETQYF,TGTGCCAGCAGTTTATCGGCAGAGTTGGGTCCCCAAGAGACCCAGTACTTC
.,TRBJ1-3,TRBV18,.,CASSPGGAGNTIYF,TGTGCCAGCTCACCCGGCGGGGCGGGAAACACCATATATTTT
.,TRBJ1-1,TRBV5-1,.,CASSLGGNTEAFF,TGCGCCAGCAGCTTAGGGGGGAACACTGAAGCTTTCTTT
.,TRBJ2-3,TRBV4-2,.,CASSQEGTLSTDTQYF,TGTGCCAGCAGCCAAGAGGGGACCCTGAGCACAGATACGCAGTATTTT
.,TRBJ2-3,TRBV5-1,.,CASSLDGDSTDTQYF,TGCGCCAGCAGCTTGGACGGGGATAGCACAGATACGCAGTATTTT
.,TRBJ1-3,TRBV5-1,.,CASSLGQTGNTIYF,TGCGCCAGCAGCTTGGGACAGACTGGAAACACCATATATTTT
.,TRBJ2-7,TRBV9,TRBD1,CASSATGQGLPYEQYF,TGTGCCAGCAGCGCGACGGGACAGGGGCTCCCCTACGAGCAGTACTTC
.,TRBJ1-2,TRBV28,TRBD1,CASSGGTGRLGYTF,TGTGCCAGCAGTGGCGGGACAGGGCGGTTAGGCTACACCTTC
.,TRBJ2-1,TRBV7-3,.,CASSLPPGLSRYDNEQFF,TGTGCCAGCAGCTTACCGCCGGGACTCTCCCGTTACGACAATGAGCAGTTCTTC
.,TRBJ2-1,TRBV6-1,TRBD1,CASSPDRVRNEQFF,TGTGCCAGCAGCCCGGACAGGGTAAGGAATGAGCAGTTCTTC
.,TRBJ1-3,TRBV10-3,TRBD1,CAISDTDRKGNTIYF,TGTGCCATCAGTGATACGGACAGGAAAGGAAACACCATATATTTT
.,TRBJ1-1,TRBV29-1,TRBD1,CSALLDRDTEAFF,TGCAGCGCCCTACTCGACAGGGACACTGAAGCTTTCTTT
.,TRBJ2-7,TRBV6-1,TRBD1,CASSPRDRAYEQYF,TGTGCCAGCAGTCCCCGGGACAGGGCCTACGAGCAGTACTTC
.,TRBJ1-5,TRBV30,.,CAWNKDGQPQHF,TGTGCCTGGAATAAAGACGGCCAGCCCCAGCATTTT
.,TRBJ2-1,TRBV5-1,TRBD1,CASSLKTGGDYNEQFF,TGCGCCAGCAGCTTGAAGACAGGGGGGGATTACAATGAGCAGTTCTTC
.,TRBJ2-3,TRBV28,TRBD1,CASSLPGGTGGLLRYF,TGTGCCAGCAGTCTGCCCGGGGGGACAGGGGGCCTATTACGGTATTTT
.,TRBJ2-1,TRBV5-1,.,CASSLQRPYNEQFF,TGCGCCAGCAGCTTACAAAGACCTTACAATGAGCAGTTCTTC
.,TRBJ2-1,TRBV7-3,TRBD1,CASSVSGRGLRNEQFF,TGTGCCAGCAGCGTGAGCGGCAGGGGGCTTCGGAATGAGCAGTTCTTC
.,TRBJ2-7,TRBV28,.,CASLPGGGFSYEQYF,TGTGCCAGCCTCCCGGGGGGCGGGTTCTCCTACGAGCAGTACTTC
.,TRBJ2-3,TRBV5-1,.,CASSLMGGLTSTDTQYF,TGCGCCAGCAGCTTGATGGGGGGCCTGACTAGCACAGATACGCAGTATTTT
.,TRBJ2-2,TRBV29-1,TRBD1,CSVEDARQGRTGELFF,TGCAGCGTTGAAGATGCCCGACAGGGGAGAACCGGGGAGCTGTTTTTT
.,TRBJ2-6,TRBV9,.,CASSLRMRASGANVLTF,TGTGCCAGCAGCCTCAGGATGAGGGCCTCTGGGGCCAACGTCCTGACTTTC
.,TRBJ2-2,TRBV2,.,CASMMTLAPTGELFF,TGTGCCAGCATGATGACTCTAGCCCCCACCGGGGAGCTGTTTTTT
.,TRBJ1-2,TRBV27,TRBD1,CASSVIPGQGVDGYTF,TGTGCCAGCAGTGTCATACCGGGACAGGGGGTTGATGGCTACACCTTC
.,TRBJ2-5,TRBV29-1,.,CSVQGGFQETQYF,TGCAGCGTGCAAGGAGGGTTTCAGGAGACCCAGTACTTC
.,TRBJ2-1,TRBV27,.,CASSPPGVSNEQFF,TGTGCCAGCAGTCCGCCGGGTGTGAGCAATGAGCAGTTCTTC
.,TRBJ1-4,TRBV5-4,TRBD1,CASSLGQGGREKLFF,TGTGCCAGCAGCTTGGGACAGGGGGGACGGGAAAAACTGTTTTTT
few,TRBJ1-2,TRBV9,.,CASSRQTVNYGYTF,TGTGCCAGCAGCAGACAGACAGTGAACTATGGCTACACCTTC
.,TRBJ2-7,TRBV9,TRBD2,CASSVGLAGDPYEQYF,TGTGCCAGCAGCGTTGGACTAGCGGGAGACCCATACGAGCAGTACTTC
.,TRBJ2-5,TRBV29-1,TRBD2,CSLEGAGGSETQYF,TGCAGCTTGGAGGGAGCGGGAGGATCCGAGACCCAGTACTTC
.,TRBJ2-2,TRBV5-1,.,CASSAQTTGELFF,TGCGCCAGCAGCGCCCAGACCACCGGGGAGCTGTTTTTT
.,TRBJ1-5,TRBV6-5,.,CASSYRWQGGNQPQHF,TGTGCCAGCAGTTACAGGTGGCAGGGCGGTAATCAGCCCCAGCATTTT
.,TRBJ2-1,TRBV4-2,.,CASSPRAGSYNEQFF,TGTGCCAGCAGCCCCCGCGCCGGGTCCTACAATGAGCAGTTCTTC
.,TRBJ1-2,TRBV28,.,CASSRRPGGYTF,TGTGCCAGCAGCCGTCGGCCCGGGGGCTACACCTTC
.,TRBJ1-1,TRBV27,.,CASGERNTEAFF,TGTGCCAGCGGGGAGCGTAACACTGAAGCTTTCTTT
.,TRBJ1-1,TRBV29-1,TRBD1,CSVEEQGDTEAFF,TGCAGCGTTGAAGAACAGGGGGACACTGAAGCTTTCTTT
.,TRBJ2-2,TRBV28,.,CASSPPGSGELFF,TGTGCCAGCAGTCCCCCGGGTTCCGGGGAGCTGTTTTTT
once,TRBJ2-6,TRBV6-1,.,CASSDEPQGLVGANVLTF,TGTGCCAGCAGTGATGAACCTCAGGGTTTGGTGGGGGCCAACGTCCTGACTTTC
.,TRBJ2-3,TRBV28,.,CASSLWSSGTDTQYF,TGTGCCAGCAGTTTATGGTCTAGCGGCACAGATACGCAGTATTTT
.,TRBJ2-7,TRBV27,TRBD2,CASSWLAGTYEQYF,TGTGCCAGCAGTTGGCTAGCGGGAACCTACGAGCAGTACTTC
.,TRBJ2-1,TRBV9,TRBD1,CASSDPNDRVGSYNEQFF,TGTGCCAGCAGCGACCCGAATGACAGGGTTGGTTCCTACAATGAGCAGTTCTTC
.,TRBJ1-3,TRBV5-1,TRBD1,CASSSDRAENTIYF,TGCGCCAGCAGCTCCGACAGGGCGGAAAACACCATATATTTT
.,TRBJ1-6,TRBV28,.,CASHNPGRDNSPLHF,TGTGCCAGCCATAACCCCGGGAGGGATAATTCACCCCTCCACTTT
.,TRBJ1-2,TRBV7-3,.,CASRTAFDYGYTF,TGTGCCAGCAGGACAGCGTTTGACTATGGCTACACCTTC
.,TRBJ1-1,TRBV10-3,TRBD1,CAISGTTGLNTEAFF,TGTGCCATCAGTGGAACGACAGGGTTGAACACTGAAGCTTTCTTT
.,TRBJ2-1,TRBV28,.,CASSVRDSEQFF,TGTGCCAGCAGTGTTCGGGACTCCGAGCAGTTCTTC
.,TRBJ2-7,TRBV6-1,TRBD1,CASTGTAADYEQYF,TGTGCCAGCACCGGGACAGCGGCTGACTACGAGCAGTACTTC
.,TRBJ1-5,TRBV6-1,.,CASSEARSSTGSYQPQHF,TGTGCCAGCAGTGAAGCGAGATCCTCCACAGGTTCCTATCAGCCCCAGCATTTT
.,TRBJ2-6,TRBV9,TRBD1,CASSPTGGANVLTF,TGTGCCAGCAGCCCGACAGGGGGGGCCAACGTCCTGACTTTC
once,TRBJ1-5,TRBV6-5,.,CASSYSRHNQPQHF,TGTGCCAGCAGTTACTCGAGGCACAATCAGCCCCAGCATTTT
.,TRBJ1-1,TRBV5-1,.,CASSPDLMNTEAFF,TGCGCCAGCAGCCCGGACTTAATGAACACTGAAGCTTTCTTT